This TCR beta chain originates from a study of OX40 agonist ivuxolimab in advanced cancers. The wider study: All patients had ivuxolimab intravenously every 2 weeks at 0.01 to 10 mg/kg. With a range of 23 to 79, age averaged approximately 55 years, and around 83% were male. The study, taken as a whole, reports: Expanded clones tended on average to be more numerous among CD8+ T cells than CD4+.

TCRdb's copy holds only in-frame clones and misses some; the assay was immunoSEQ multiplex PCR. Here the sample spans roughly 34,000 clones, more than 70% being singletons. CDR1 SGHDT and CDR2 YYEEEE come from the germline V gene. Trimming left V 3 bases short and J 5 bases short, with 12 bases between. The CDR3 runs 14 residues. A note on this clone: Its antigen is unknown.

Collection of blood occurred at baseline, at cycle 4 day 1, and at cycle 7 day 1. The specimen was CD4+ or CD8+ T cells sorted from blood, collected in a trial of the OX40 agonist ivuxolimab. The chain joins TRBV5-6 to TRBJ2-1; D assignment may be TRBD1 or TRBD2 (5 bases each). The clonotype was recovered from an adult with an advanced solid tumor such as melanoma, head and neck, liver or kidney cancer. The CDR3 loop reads CASSWGPRDNEQFF. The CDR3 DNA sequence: TGTGCCAGCAGCTGGGGACCCAGGGACAATGAGCAGTTCTTC.